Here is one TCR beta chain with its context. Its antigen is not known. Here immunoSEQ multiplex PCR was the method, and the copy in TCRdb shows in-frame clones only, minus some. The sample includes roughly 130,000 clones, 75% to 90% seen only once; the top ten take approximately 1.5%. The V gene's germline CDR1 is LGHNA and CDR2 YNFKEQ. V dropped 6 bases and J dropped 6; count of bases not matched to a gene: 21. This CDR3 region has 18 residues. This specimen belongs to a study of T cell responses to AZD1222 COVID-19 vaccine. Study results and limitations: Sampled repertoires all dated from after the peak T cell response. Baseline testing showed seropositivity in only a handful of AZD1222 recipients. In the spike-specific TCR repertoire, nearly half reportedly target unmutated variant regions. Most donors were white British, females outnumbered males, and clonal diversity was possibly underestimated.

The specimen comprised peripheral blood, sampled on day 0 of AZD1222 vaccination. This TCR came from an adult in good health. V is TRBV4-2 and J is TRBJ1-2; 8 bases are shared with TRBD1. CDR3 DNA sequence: TGTGCCAGCAGGCCCTTGGAGGACAGGGAATATAGGCGTGATGGCTACACCTTC. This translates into CASRPLEDREYRRDGYTF.